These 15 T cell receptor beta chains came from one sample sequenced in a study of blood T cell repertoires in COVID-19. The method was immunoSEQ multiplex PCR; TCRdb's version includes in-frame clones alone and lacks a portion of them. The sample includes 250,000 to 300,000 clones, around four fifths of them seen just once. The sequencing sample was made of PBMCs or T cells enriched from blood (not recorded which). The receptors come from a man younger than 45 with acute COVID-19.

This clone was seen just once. CDR3 amino acids: CASSGTDYSNQPQHF. In DNA, the CDR3 is TGTGCCAGCAGCGGGACAGATTATAGCAATCAGCCCCAGCATTTT. The chain has TRBV9 and TRBJ1-5, with D possibly matching TRBD1 (6 bases). CDR1 and CDR2 (germline): SGDLS, YYNGEE. The CDR3 covers 15 residues. The V end lost 3 bases, the J end lost 0 bases, and 10 bases lay between the germline ends.

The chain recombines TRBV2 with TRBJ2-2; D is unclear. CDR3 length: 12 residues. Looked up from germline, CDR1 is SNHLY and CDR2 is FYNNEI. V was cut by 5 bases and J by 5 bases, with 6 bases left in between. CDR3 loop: CASSTGTGELFF. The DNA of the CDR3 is TGTGCCAGCAGTACCGGTACCGGGGAGCTGTTTTTT.

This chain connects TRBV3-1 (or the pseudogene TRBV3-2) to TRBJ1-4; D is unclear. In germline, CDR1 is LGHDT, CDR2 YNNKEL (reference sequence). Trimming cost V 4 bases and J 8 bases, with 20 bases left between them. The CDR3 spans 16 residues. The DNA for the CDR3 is TGTGCCAGCAGCCTACTATTCCCGGGGTCGGGCGAAAAACTGTTTTTT. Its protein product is CASSLLFPGSGEKLFF.

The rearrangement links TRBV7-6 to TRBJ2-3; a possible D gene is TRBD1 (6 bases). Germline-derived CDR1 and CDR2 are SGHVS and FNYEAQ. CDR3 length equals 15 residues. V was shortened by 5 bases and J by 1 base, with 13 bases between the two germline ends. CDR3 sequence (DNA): TGTGCCAGCAGCACGCTACAGGGTCGCACAGATACGCAGTATTTT. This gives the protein CASSTLQGRTDTQYF.

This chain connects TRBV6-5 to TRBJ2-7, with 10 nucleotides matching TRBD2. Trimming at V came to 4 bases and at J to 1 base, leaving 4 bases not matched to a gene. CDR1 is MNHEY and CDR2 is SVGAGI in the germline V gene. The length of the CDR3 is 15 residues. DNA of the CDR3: TGTGCCAGCAGTTCGAGCGGGAGGGAGTCCTACGAGCAGTACGTC. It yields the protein CASSSSGRESYEQYV.

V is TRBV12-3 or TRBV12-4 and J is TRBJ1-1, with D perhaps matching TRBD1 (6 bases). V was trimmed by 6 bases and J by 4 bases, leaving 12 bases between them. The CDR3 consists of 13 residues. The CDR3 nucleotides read TGTGCCAGCAGCACTACAGGGTTCACTGAAGCTTTCTTT. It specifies CASSTTGFTEAFF.

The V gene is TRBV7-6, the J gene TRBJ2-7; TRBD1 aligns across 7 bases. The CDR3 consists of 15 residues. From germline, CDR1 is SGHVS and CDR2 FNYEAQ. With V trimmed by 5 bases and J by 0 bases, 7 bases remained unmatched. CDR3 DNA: TGTGCCAGCAGCCCCGGGACAGCTAGCTCCTACGAGCAGTACGTC. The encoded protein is CASSPGTASSYEQYV.

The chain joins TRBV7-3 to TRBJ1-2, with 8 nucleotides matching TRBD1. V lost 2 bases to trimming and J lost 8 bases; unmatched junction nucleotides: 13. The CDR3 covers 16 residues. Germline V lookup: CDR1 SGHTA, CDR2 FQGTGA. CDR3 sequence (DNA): TGTGCCAGCAGCTTAGGAGGGACAGGCCCGAGATGGGGCTACACCTTC. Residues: CASSLGGTGPRWGYTF.

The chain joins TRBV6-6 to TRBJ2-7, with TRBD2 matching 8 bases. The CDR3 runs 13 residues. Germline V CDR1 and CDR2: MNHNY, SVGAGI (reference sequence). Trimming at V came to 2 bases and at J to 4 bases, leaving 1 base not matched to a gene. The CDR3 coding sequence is TGTGCCAGCAGTTACAGCGGGAGTTACGAGCAGTACGTC. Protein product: CASSYSGSYEQYV.

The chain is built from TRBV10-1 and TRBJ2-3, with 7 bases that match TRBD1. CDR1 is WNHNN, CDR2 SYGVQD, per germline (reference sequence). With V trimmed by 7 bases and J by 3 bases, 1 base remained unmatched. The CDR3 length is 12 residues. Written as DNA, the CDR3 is TGCGCCAGCACGACAGGGACAGATACGCAGTATTTT. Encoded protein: CASTTGTDTQYF.

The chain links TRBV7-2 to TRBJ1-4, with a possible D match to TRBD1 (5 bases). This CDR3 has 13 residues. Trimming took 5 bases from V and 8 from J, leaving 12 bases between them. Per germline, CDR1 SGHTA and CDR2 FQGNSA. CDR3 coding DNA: TGTGCCAGCAGCCGGGGGTCGACGGAAAAACTGTTTTTT. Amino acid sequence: CASSRGSTEKLFF. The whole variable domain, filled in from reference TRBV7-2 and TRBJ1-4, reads GAGVSQSPSNKVTEKGKDVELRCDPISGHTALYWYRQSLGQGLEFLIYFQGNSAPDKSGLPSDRFSAERTGGSVSTLTIQRTQQEDSAVYLCASSRGSTEKLFFGSGTQLSVL.

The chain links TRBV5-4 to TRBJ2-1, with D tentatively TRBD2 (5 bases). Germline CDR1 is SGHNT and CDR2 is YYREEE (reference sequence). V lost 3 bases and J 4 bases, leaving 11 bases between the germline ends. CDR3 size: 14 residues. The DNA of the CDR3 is TGTGCCAGCAGCTCGACGACGGGGTACAATGAGCAGTTCTTC. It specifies CASSSTTGYNEQFF.

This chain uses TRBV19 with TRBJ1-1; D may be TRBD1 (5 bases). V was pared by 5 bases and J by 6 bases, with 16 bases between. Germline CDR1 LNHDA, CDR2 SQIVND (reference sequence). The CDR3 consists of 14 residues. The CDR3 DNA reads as TGTGCCAGTAGTGGTCGCCCCAGGGAAGCTGAAGCTTTCTTT. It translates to CASSGRPREAEAFF.

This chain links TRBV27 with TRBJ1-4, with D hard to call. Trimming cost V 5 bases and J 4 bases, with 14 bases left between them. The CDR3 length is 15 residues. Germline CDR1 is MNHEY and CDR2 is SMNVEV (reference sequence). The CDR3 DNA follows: TGTGCCAGCAGTGCCCGCCCCGGGAATAATGAAAAACTGTTTTTT. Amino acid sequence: CASSARPGNNEKLFF.

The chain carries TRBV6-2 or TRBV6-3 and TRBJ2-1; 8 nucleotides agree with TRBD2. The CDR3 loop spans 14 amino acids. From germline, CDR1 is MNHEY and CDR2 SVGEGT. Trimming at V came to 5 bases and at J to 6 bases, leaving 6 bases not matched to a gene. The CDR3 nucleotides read TGTGCCAGCAGTCTAACTAGCGGCAGCAATGAGCAGTTCTTC. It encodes CASSLTSGSNEQFF.